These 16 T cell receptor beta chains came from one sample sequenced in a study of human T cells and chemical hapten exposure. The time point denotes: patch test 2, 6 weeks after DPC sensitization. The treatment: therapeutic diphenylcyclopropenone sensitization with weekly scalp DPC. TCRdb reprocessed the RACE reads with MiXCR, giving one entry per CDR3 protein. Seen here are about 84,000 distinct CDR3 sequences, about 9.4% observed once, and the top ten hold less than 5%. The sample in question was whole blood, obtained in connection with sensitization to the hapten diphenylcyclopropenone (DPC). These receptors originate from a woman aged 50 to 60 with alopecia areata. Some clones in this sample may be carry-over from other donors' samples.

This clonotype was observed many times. The CDR3 DNA reads TGTGCCACCAGTGATTTCATAGGGGCTAGTTCCCAAGAGACCCAGTACTTC. Translation gives CATSDFIGASSQETQYF. V usage is TRBV24-1 and J usage is TRBJ2-5, with D perhaps TRBD1 (5 bases). The CDR3 runs to 17 residues. Germline V CDR1 and CDR2: KGHDR, SFDVKD. Trimming pared 1 base from V and 1 base from J, leaving 15 bases between.

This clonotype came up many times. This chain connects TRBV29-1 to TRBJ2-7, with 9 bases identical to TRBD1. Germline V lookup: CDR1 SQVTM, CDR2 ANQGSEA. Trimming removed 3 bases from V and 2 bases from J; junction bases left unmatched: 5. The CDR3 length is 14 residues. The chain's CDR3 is CSVEMDRGTYEQYF. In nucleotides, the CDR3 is TGCAGCGTTGAGATGGACAGGGGAACCTACGAGCAGTACTTC.

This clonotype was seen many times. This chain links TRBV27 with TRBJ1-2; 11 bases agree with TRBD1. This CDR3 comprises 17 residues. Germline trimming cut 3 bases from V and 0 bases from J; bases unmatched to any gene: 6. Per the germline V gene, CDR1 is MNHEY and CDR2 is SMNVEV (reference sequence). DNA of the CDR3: TGTGCCAGCAGTTTCGGGACAGGGGGAATCTCTAACTATGGCTACACCTTC. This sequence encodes CASSFGTGGISNYGYTF.

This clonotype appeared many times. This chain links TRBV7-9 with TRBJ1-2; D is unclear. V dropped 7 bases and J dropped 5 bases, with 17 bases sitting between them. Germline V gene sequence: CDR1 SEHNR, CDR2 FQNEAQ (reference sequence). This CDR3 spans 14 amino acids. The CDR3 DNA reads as TGTGCCAGCACCTCGAGGCGCAACTTATATGGCTACACCTTC. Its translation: CASTSRRNLYGYTF.

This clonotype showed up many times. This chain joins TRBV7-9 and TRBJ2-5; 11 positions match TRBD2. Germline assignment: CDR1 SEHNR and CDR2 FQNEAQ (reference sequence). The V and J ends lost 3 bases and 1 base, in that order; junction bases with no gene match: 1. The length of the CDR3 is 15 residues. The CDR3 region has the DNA TGTGCCAGCAGCTTGACTAGCGGGGCCCAAGAGACCCAGTACTTC. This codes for CASSLTSGAQETQYF.

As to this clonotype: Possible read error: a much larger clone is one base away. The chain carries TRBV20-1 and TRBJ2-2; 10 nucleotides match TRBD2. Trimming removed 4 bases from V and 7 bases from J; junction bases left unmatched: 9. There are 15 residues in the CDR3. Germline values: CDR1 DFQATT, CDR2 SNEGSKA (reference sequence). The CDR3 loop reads CSAKEAGGPVGELFF. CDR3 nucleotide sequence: TGCAGTGCTAAAGAAGCGGGAGGGCCGGTCGGGGAGCTGTTTTTT.

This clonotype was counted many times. The CDR3 here is CSAASDRYNEQFF. The CDR3 nucleotides are TGCAGTGCCGCCTCCGACAGGTACAATGAGCAGTTCTTC. The chain recombines TRBV20-1 with TRBJ2-1, with a weak D call TRBD1 (6 bases). V lost 6 bases to trimming and J lost 4 bases, with 13 bases between them. The V gene's germline CDR1 is DFQATT and CDR2 SNEGSKA (reference sequence). The CDR3 runs 13 residues.

DNA of the CDR3: TGTGCCAGTAACACAGGACGCTCTGGGGCCAACGTCCTGACTTTC. It codes for CASNTGRSGANVLTF. The chain carries TRBV19 and TRBJ2-6, with a possible D match to TRBD1 (5 bases). Germline loops: CDR1 LNHDA, CDR2 SQIVND (reference sequence). The CDR3 length is 15 residues. The V end lost 7 bases, the J end lost 0 bases, and 10 bases lay between the germline ends.

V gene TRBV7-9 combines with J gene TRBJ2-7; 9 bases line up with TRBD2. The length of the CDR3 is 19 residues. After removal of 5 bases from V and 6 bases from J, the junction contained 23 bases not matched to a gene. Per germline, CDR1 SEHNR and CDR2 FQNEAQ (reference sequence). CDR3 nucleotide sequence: TGTGCCAGCAGCAAACCTCGGGATCACGGGTCTAGCGGGGATGGCGAGCAGTACTTC. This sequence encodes CASSKPRDHGSSGDGEQYF.

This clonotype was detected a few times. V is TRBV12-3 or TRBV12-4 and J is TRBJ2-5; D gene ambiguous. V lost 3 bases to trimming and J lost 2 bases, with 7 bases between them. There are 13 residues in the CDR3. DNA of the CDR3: TGTGCCAGCAGTTTCGCCTTACAAGAGACCCAGTACTTC. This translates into CASSFALQETQYF.

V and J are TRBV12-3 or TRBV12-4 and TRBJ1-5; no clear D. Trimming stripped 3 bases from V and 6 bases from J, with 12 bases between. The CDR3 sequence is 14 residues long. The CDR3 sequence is CASSFGVFGQPQHF. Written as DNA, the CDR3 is TGTGCCAGCAGTTTTGGAGTGTTTGGTCAGCCCCAGCATTTT.

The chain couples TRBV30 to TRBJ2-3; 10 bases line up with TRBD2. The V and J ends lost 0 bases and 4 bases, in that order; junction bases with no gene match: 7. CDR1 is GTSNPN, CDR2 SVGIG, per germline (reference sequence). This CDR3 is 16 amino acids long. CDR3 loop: CAWSVRVAGGSDTQYF. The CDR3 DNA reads TGTGCCTGGAGTGTACGAGTAGCGGGAGGTTCAGATACGCAGTATTTT. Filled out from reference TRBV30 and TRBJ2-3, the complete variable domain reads SQTIHQWPATLVQPVGSPLSLECTVEGTSNPNLYWYRQAAGRGLQLLFYSVGIGQISSEVPQNLSASRPQDRQFILSSKKLLLSDSGFYLCAWSVRVAGGSDTQYFGPGTRLTVL.

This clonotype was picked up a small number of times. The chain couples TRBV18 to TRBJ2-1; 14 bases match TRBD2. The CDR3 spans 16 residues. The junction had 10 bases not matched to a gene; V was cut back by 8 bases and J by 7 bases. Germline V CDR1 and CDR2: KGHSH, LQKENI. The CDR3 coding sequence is TGTGCCAGCACACAACCCGGACTAGCGGGAGGAAATGAGCAGTTCTTC. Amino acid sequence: CASTQPGLAGGNEQFF.

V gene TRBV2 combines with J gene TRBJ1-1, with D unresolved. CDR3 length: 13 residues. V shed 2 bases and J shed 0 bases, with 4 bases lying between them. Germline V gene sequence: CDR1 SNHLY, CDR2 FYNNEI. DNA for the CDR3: TGTGCCAGCAGTGAATGGGTGAACACTGAAGCTTTCTTT. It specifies CASSEWVNTEAFF.

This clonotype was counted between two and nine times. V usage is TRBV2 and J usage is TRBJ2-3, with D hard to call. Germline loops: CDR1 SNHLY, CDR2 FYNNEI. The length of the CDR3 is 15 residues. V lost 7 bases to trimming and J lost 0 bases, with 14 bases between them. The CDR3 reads CASTRTKLSTDTQYF. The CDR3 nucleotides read TGTGCCAGCACCCGAACGAAGTTAAGCACAGATACGCAGTATTTT.

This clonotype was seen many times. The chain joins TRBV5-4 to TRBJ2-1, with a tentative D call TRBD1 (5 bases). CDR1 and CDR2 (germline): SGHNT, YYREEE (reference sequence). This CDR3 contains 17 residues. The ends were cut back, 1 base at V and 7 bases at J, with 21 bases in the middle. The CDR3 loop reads CASSLRWGAREMNEQFF. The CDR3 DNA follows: TGTGCCAGCAGCTTGCGATGGGGCGCCCGAGAGATGAATGAGCAGTTCTTC. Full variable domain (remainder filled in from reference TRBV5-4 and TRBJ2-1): ETGVTQSPTHLIKTRGQQVTLRCSSQSGHNTVSWYQQALGQGPQFIFQYYREEENGRGNFPPRFSGLQFPNYSSELNVNALELDDSALYLCASSLRWGAREMNEQFFGPGTRLTVL.